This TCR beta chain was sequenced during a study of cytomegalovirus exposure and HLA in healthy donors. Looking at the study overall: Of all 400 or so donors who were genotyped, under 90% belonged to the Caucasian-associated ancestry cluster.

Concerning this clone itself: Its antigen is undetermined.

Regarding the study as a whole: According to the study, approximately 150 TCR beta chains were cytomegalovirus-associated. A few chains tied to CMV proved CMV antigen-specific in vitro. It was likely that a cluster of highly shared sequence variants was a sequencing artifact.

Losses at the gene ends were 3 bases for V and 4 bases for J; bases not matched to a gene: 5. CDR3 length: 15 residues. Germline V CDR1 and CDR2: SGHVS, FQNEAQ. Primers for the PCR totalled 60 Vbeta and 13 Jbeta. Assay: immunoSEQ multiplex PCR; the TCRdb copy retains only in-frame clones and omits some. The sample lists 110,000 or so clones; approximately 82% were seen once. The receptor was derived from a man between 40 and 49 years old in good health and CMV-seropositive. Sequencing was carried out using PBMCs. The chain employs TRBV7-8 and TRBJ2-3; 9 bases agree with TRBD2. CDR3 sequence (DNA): TGTGCCAGCAGCTTGCTCGGCGGGAGGGCAGATACGCAGTATTTT. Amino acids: CASSLLGGRADTQYF.